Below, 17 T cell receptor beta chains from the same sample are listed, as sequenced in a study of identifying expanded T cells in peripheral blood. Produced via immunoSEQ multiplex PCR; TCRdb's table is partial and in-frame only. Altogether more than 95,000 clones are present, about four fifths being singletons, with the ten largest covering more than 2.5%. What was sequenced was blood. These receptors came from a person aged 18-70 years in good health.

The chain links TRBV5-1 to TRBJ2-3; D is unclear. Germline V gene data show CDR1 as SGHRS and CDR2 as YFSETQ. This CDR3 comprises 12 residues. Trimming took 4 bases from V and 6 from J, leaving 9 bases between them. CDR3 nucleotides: TGCGCCAGCAGCCCTTACATGGATACGCAGTATTTT. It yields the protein CASSPYMDTQYF.

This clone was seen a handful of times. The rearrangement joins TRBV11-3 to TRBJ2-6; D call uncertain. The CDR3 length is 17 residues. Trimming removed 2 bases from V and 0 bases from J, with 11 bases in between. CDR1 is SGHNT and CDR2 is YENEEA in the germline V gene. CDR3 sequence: CASSLRPFLSGANVLTF. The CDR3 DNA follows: TGTGCCAGCAGCTTACGGCCATTTCTCTCTGGGGCCAACGTCCTGACTTTC.

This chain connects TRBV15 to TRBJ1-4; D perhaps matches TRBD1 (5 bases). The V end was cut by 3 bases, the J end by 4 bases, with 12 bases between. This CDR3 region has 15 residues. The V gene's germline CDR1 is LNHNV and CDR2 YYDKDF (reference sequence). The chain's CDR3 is CATSSLTVDNEKLFF. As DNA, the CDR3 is TGTGCCACCAGCAGTTTGACAGTTGATAATGAAAAACTGTTTTTT.

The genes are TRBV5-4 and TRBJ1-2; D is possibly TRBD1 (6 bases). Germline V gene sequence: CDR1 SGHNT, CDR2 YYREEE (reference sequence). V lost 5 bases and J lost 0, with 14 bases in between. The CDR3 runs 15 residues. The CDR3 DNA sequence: TGTGCCAGCAGTAGAGACAGGCGAGCTAACTATGGCTACACCTTC. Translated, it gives CASSRDRRANYGYTF.

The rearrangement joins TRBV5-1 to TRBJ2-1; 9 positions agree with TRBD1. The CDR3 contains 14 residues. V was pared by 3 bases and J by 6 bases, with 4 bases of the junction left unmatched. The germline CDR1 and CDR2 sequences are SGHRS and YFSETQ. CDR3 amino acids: CASSWDRDINEQFF. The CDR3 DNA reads TGCGCCAGCAGCTGGGACAGGGATATCAATGAGCAGTTCTTC.

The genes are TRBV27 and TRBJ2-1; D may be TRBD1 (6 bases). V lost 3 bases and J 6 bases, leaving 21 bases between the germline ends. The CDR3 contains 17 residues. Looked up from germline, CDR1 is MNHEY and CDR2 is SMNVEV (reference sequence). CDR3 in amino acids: CASSLPPAGALFNEQFF. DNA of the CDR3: TGTGCCAGCAGTTTGCCCCCCGCAGGGGCCCTTTTCAATGAGCAGTTCTTC.

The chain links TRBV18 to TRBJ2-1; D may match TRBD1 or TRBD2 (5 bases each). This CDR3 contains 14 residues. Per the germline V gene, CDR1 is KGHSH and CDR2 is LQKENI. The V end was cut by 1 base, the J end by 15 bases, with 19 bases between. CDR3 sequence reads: CASSPRLLRDGVFF. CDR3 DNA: TGTGCCAGCTCACCACGTCTTTTGAGGGACGGAGTGTTCTTC.

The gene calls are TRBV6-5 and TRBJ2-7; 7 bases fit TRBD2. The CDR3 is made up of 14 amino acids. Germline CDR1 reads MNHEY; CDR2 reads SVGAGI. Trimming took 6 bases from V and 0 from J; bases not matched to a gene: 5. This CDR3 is CASSLAGYSYEQYF. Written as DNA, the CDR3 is TGTGCCAGCAGCTTAGCGGGTTACTCCTACGAGCAGTACTTC.

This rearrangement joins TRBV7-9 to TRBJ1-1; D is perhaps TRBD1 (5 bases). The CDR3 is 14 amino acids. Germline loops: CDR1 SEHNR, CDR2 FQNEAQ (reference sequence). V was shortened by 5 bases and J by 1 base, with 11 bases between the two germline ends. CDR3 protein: CASSPVTGNTEAFF. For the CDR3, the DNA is TGTGCCAGCAGCCCCGTCACAGGGAACACTGAAGCTTTCTTT.

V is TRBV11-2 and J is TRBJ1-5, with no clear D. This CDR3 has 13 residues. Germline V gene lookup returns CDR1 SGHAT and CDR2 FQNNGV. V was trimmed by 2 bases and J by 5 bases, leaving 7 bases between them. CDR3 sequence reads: CASSLREHQPQHF. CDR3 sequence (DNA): TGTGCCAGCAGCTTAAGGGAGCATCAGCCCCAGCATTTT.

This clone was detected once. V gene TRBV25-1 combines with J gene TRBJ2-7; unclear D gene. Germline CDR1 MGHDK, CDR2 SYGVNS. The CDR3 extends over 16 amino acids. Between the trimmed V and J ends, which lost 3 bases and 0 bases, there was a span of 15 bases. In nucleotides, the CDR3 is TGTGCCAGCAGTGAGAACGGCGTCGTAAGCTCCTACGAGCAGTACTTC. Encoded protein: CASSENGVVSSYEQYF.

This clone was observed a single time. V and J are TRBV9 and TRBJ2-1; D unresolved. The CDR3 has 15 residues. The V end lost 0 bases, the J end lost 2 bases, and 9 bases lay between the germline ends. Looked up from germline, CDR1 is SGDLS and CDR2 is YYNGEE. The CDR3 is CASSVDGMAYNEQFF. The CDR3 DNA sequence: TGTGCCAGCAGCGTAGATGGTATGGCCTACAATGAGCAGTTCTTC.

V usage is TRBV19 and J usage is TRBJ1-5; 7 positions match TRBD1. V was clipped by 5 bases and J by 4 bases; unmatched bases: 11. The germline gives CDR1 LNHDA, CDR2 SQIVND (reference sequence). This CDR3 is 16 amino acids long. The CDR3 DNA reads TGTGCCAGTAGTGGCGCGCCGACAGGGTCGAATCAGCCCCAGCATTTT. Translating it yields CASSGAPTGSNQPQHF. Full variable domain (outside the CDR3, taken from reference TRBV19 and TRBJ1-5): DGGITQSPKYLFRKEGQNVTLSCEQNLNHDAMYWYRQDPGQGLRLIYYSQIVNDFQKGDIAEGYSVSREKKESFPLTVTSAQKNPTAFYLCASSGAPTGSNQPQHFGDGTRLSIL.

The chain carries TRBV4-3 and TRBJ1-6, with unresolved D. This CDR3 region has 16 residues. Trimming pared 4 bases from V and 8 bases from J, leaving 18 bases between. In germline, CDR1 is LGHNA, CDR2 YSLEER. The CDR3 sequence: CASSPAIGGSYSPLHF. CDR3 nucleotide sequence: TGCGCCAGCAGCCCCGCCATAGGAGGGTCCTATTCACCCCTCCACTTT.

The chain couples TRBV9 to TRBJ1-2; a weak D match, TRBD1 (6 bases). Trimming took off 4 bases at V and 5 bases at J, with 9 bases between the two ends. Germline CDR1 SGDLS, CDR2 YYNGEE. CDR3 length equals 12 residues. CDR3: CASSSTGYGYTF. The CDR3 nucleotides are TGTGCCAGCAGCTCGACAGGATATGGCTACACCTTC.

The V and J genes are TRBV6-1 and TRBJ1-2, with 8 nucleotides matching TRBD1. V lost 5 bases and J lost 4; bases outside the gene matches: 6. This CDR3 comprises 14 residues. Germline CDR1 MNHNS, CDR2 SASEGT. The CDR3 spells CASSQGAFGYGYTF. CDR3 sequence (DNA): TGTGCCAGCAGTCAGGGGGCCTTTGGCTATGGCTACACCTTC.

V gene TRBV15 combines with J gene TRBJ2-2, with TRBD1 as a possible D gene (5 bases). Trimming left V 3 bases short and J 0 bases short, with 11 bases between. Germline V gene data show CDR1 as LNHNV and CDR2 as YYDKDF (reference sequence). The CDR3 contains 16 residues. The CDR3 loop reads CATSSLRVSNTGELFF. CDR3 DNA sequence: TGTGCCACCAGCAGCCTCAGGGTCTCGAACACCGGGGAGCTGTTTTTT.